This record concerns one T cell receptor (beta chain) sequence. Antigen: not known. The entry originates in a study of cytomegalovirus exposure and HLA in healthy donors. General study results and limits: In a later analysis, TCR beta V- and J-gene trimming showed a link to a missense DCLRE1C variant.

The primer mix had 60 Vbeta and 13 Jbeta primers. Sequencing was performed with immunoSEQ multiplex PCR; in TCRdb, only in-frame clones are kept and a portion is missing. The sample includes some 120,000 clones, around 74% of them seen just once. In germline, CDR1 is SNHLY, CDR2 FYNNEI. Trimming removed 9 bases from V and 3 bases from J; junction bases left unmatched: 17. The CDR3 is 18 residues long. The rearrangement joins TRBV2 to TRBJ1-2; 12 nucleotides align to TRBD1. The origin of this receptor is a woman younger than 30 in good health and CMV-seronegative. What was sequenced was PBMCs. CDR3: CASSGGGTGGGWYYGYTF. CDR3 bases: TGTGCCAGTTCCGGAGGGGGGACAGGGGGCGGTTGGTACTATGGCTACACCTTC.